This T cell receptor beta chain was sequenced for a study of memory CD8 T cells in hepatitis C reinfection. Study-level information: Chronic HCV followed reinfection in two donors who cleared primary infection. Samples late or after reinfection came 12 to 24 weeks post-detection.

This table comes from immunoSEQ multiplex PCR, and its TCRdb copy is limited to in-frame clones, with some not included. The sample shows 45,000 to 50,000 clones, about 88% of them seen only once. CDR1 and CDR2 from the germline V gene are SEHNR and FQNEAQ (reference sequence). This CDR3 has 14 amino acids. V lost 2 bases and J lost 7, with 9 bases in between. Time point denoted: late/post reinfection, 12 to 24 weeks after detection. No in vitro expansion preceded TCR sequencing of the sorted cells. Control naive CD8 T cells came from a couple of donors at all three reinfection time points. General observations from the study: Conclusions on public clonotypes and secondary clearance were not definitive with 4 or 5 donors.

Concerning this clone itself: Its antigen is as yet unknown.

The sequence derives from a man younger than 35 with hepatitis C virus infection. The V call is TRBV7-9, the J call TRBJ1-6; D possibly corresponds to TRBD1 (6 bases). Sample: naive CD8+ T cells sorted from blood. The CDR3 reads CASSLPGQNSPLHF. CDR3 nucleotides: TGTGCCAGCAGCTTACCCGGACAGAATTCACCCCTCCACTTT. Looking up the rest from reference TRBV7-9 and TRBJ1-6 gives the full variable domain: DTGVSQNPRHKITKRGQNVTFRCDPISEHNRLYWYRQTLGQGPEFLTYFQNEAQLEKSRLLSDRFSAERPKGSFSTLEIQRTEQGDSAMYLCASSLPGQNSPLHFGNGTRLTVT.